This entry features one T cell receptor (beta chain) sequence. Antigen: not known. Trimming pared 6 bases from V and 2 bases from J, leaving 8 bases between. This CDR3 is built from 12 residues. Germline V CDR1 and CDR2: MNHEY, SVGEGT. One entry per CDR3 protein results from TCRdb running MiXCR on the reads. The table lists fewer than 350,000 distinct CDR3 sequences, over 7.5% of them singletons. This sample is drawn from a study of T cell repertoires in cytomegalovirus infection. Study findings and constraints: Carriers of CMV and the relevant HLA type were discriminated by public TCR beta frequency.

The TCR sequence derives from a human donor in good health (CMV status not recorded). Some clones in this sample may be carry-over from other donors' samples. The rearrangement uses TRBV6-2 or TRBV6-3 and TRBJ2-7; D uncertain. Sequencing was performed on PBMCs. In DNA, the CDR3 is TGTGCCAGCAGACTCGATCCCTACGAGCAGTACTTC. It is translated as CASRLDPYEQYF.